The 4 T cell receptor beta chains listed next were all sequenced from one sample in a study of shared T cell receptors in the human thymus. TCRdb's table, derived via immunoSEQ multiplex PCR, lists solely in-frame clones and lacks some. In the table there are 600,000 or so clones, around 87% of which are singletons. This sample was also put to use in a study of human thymus T cells.

Sequencing was performed on thymocytes. The source is a boy under three years old with a congenital heart defect.

V gene TRBV19 combines with J gene TRBJ2-7; weak D call: TRBD2 (5 bases). CDR1 and CDR2 (germline): LNHDA, SQIVND (reference sequence). CDR3 size: 15 residues. V gave up 5 bases and J gave up 0 bases, with 14 bases separating them. CDR3 sequence: CASSPRGITSYEQYF. CDR3 bases: TGTGCCAGTAGTCCCCGGGGAATCACCTCCTACGAGCAGTACTTC.

V and J are TRBV30 and TRBJ2-1, with D possibly TRBD1 on 6 matching bases. Germline V lookup: CDR1 GTSNPN, CDR2 SVGIG (reference sequence). There are 13 residues in the CDR3. Trimming cost V 1 base and J 8 bases, with 12 bases left between them. CDR3 bases: TGTGCCTGGAGTGGAGGGGGTTTCGATGAGCAGTTCTTC. This gives the protein CAWSGGGFDEQFF.

This clone was seen a few times. This rearrangement joins TRBV29-1 to TRBJ2-5, with D possibly being TRBD2 (6 bases). This CDR3 contains 15 residues. Germline-derived CDR1 and CDR2 are SQVTM and ANQGSEA. Trimming cost V 5 bases and J 5 bases, with 21 bases left between them. The CDR3 loop reads CSVPGGRQRMETQYF. The CDR3 bases are TGCAGCGTTCCTGGGGGGAGGCAGCGGATGGAGACCCAGTACTTC.

A single count supports this clone. The genes are TRBV15 and TRBJ2-7, with 8 bases aligning to TRBD1. The CDR3 is 16 amino acids. Germline values: CDR1 LNHNV, CDR2 YYDKDF (reference sequence). With V trimmed by 3 bases and J by 5 bases, 12 bases remained unmatched. CDR3 sequence (DNA): TGTGCCACCAGCAGGAATAACAGGGGGGAAATCGACGAGCAGTACTTC. Its protein product is CATSRNNRGEIDEQYF.